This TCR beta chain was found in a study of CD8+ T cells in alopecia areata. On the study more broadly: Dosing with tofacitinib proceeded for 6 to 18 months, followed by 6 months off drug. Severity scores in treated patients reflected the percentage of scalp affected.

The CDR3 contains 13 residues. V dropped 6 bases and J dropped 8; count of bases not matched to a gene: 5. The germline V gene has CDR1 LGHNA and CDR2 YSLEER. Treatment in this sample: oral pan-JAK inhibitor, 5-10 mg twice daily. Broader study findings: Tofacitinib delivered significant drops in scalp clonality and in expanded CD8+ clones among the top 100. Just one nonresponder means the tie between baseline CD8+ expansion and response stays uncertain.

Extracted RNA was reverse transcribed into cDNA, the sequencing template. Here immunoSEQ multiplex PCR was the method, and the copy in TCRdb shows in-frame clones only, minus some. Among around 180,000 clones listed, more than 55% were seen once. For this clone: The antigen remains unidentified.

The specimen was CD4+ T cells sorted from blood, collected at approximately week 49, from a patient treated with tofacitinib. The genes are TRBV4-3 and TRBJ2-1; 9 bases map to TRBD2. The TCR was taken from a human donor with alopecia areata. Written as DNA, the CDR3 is TGCGCCAGCAGTACGCGGGGGGGTGATGAGCAGTTCTTC. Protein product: CASSTRGGDEQFF.